This T cell receptor (beta chain) is drawn from a study of T cells in Graves' hyperthyroidism and ophthalmopathy. This clonotype occurred many times. Amplification of TCR beta CDR3 regions was performed using RNA transcripts as template. In the first-round RT-PCR of the TCR CDR3, the HTBI primer set was used. TCRdb recomputed calls from the multiplex PCR reads with MiXCR, one row per CDR3 protein. The profile shows 700,000 or so distinct CDR3 sequences, around 17% of them singletons. Germline-derived CDR1 and CDR2 are SEHNR and FQNEAQ (reference sequence). V was pared by 8 bases and J by 7 bases, with 5 bases between. The CDR3 is 10 amino acids. The study defined stable Graves' hyperthyroidism as no ophthalmopathy progression within 18 months. Each diagnosis drew on symptoms, thyroxine, TRAb, thyroid ultrasound and orbital computed tomography findings.

The chain is built from TRBV7-9 and TRBJ2-2; D unresolved. The origin of this receptor is a man aged 18 to 30 with Graves' hyperthyroidism. Sequencing input: blood. The chain's CDR3 is CASGLGELFF. The CDR3 bases are TGTGCCAGCGGCCTCGGGGAGCTGTTTTTT. Full variable domain (missing parts from reference TRBV7-9 and TRBJ2-2): DTGVSQNPRHKITKRGQNVTFRCDPISEHNRLYWYRQTLGQGPEFLTYFQNEAQLEKSRLLSDRFSAERPKGSFSTLEIQRTEQGDSAMYLCASGLGELFFGEGSRLTVL.